This entry features one TCR beta chain sequence. Antigen: not known. The data were taken from a study of metastatic and nonmetastatic thyroid tumors. Study-wide results and caveats: Malignant thyroid tumors reportedly had TCR beta diversity that was significantly higher than in benign nodules, in blood and tumor.

Germline lookup yields CDR1 PRHDT and CDR2 FYEKMQ (reference sequence). This CDR3 spans 14 amino acids. TCRdb ran MiXCR on the PCR reads. The sample shows fewer than 25,000 clones, 15% to 20% of them seen only once. All patients were untreated before thyroid surgery. This receptor was obtained from a male donor with papillary thyroid cancer or a benign thyroid nodule (not recorded which). Some clones in this sample may be carry-over from other donors' samples. V gene TRBV13 combines with J gene TRBJ2-7; 8 bases match TRBD2. The sequenced material came from adjacent normal tissue. CDR3 residues: CGSSISGNSYDQYV. The CDR3 DNA follows: TGTGGCAGCAGCATTAGCGGGAACTCCTACGACCAGTACGTC.